One sample yielded the 23 T cell receptor beta chains listed below, sequenced in a study of blood T cell repertoires in COVID-19. TCRdb's copy holds only in-frame clones and misses some; the assay was immunoSEQ multiplex PCR. In the table there are roughly 250,000 clones, approximately 86% of which are singletons. Material: peripheral blood. These receptors were collected from a human donor in a cohort sampled during active COVID-19.

The chain carries TRBV5-1 and TRBJ2-5; D possibly corresponds to TRBD2 (5 bases). CDR1 is SGHRS and CDR2 is YFSETQ in the germline V gene. Trimming left V 3 bases short and J 1 base short, with 10 bases between. CDR3 size: 14 residues. CDR3 loop: CASSSGLLQETQYF. For the CDR3, the DNA is TGCGCCAGCAGCTCCGGACTTCTCCAAGAGACCCAGTACTTC. Variable domain in full (rest from reference TRBV5-1 and TRBJ2-5): KAGVTQTPRYLIKTRGQQVTLSCSPISGHRSVSWYQQTPGQGLQFLFEYFSETQRNKGNFPGRFSGRQFSNSRSEMNVSTLELGDSALYLCASSSGLLQETQYFGPGTRLLVL.

The chain has TRBV7-8 and TRBJ2-7; 14 bases fit TRBD2. Losses at the gene ends were 2 bases for V and 7 bases for J; bases not matched to a gene: 1. CDR1 and CDR2 (germline): SGHVS, FQNEAQ. CDR3 length: 14 amino acids. CDR3 residues: CASSLRLAGGEQYF. The CDR3 DNA sequence: TGTGCCAGCAGCTTAAGACTAGCGGGGGGGGAGCAGTACTTC.

J is TRBJ2-2 and V is TRBV5-4; the D is unclear. The CDR3 contains 15 residues. Germline V gives CDR1 SGHNT, CDR2 YYREEE (reference sequence). With 3 bases removed from V and 6 bases from J, the gap between germline ends came to 15 bases. The CDR3 loop reads CASSSFGLEAGELFF. The CDR3 DNA follows: TGTGCCAGCAGCTCTTTCGGCCTAGAGGCCGGGGAGCTGTTTTTT.

The V and J genes are TRBV2 and TRBJ2-7; D is perhaps TRBD1 (5 bases). The CDR3 runs to 13 residues. V was shortened by 7 bases and J by 0 bases, with 10 bases between the two germline ends. Germline V gives CDR1 SNHLY, CDR2 FYNNEI. This chain's CDR3 is CASNPGYSYEQYF. CDR3 nucleotide sequence: TGTGCCAGCAACCCAGGGTACTCCTACGAGCAGTACTTC.

This rearrangement joins TRBV25-1 to TRBJ2-2, with TRBD1 matching over 8 bases. The V and J ends lost 7 bases and 5 bases, in that order; junction bases with no gene match: 0. Germline CDR1 is MGHDK and CDR2 is SYGVNS. CDR3 size: 12 residues. CDR3 nucleotide sequence: TGTGCCAGCAACAGGGGGACCGGGGAGCTGTTTTTT. Translating it yields CASNRGTGELFF. The whole variable domain, filled in from reference TRBV25-1 and TRBJ2-2, reads EADIYQTPRYLVIGTGKKITLECSQTMGHDKMYWYQQDPGMELHLIHYSYGVNSTEKGDLSSESTVSRIRTEHFPLTLESARPSHTSQYLCASNRGTGELFFGEGSRLTVL.

The chain has TRBV29-1 and TRBJ2-7; D is perhaps TRBD2 (6 bases). The germline gives CDR1 SQVTM, CDR2 ANQGSEA. This CDR3 is built from 14 residues. Trimming cost V 0 bases and J 5 bases, with 14 bases left between them. The CDR3 sequence is CSVEDLSRGNEQYF. The CDR3 DNA follows: TGCAGCGTTGAAGATCTTTCACGGGGGAACGAGCAGTACTTC.

The count of this clone is one. J is TRBJ1-6 and V is TRBV27, with TRBD1 as a possible D gene (5 bases). CDR1 MNHEY and CDR2 SMNVEV come from the germline V gene (reference sequence). Trimming took off 3 bases at V and 5 bases at J, with 8 bases between the two ends. The CDR3 contains 14 residues. CDR3 protein: CASSFFRDNSPLHF. Written as DNA, the CDR3 is TGTGCCAGCAGTTTCTTCAGGGATAATTCACCCCTCCACTTT.

This chain connects TRBV6-4 to TRBJ2-3; 7 bases agree with TRBD1. CDR3 length: 12 amino acids. Trimming took 4 bases from V and 8 from J; bases not matched to a gene: 3. CDR1 and CDR2 (germline): MRHNA, SNTAGT. The CDR3 DNA reads TGTGCCAGCAGTGGTAGACAGGGTACGCAGTATTTT. Its protein is CASSGRQGTQYF.

This rearrangement joins TRBV9 to TRBJ2-2; 11 bases map to TRBD2. This CDR3 is built from 17 residues. Germline trimming cut 3 bases from V and 5 bases from J; bases unmatched to any gene: 9. Germline loops: CDR1 SGDLS, CDR2 YYNGEE. The CDR3 DNA sequence: TGTGCCAGCAGCGGGGCTAGCGGGGGGTTGGGAACCGGGGAGCTGTTTTTT. Its translation is CASSGASGGLGTGELFF. The complete variable domain, with remaining parts taken from reference TRBV9 and TRBJ2-2, reads DSGVTQTPKHLITATGQRVTLRCSPRSGDLSVYWYQQSLDQGLQFLIQYYNGEERAKGNILERFSAQQFPDLHSELNLSSLELGDSALYFCASSGASGGLGTGELFFGEGSRLTVL.

The sample holds a few counts of this clone. The J gene is TRBJ1-1, the V gene TRBV7-8; 7 bases match TRBD1. The CDR3 loop spans 15 amino acids. V lost 5 bases to trimming and J lost 5 bases; unmatched junction nucleotides: 11. Germline-derived CDR1 and CDR2 are SGHVS and FQNEAQ. CDR3: CASSERTGSWTEAFF. The CDR3 nucleotides read TGTGCCAGCAGCGAACGGACAGGTTCGTGGACTGAAGCTTTCTTT.

This chain joins TRBV18 and TRBJ1-4; no clear D. CDR3 length: 15 amino acids. The V gene's germline CDR1 is KGHSH and CDR2 LQKENI. V was clipped by 3 bases and J by 6 bases, with 14 bases between them. The CDR3 nucleotides read TGTGCCAGCTCACCGTCCCAGACGGAGGATGAAAAACTGTTTTTT. It is translated as CASSPSQTEDEKLFF.

The chain employs TRBV19 and TRBJ1-1; D uncertain. Germline values: CDR1 LNHDA, CDR2 SQIVND (reference sequence). The length of the CDR3 is 13 residues. V lost 0 bases and J 5 bases, leaving 7 bases between the germline ends. CDR3 residues: CASSIEPRTEAFF. The CDR3, as DNA: TGTGCCAGTAGTATAGAGCCCCGGACTGAAGCTTTCTTT. Full variable domain (remainder filled in from reference TRBV19 and TRBJ1-1): DGGITQSPKYLFRKEGQNVTLSCEQNLNHDAMYWYRQDPGQGLRLIYYSQIVNDFQKGDIAEGYSVSREKKESFPLTVTSAQKNPTAFYLCASSIEPRTEAFFGQGTRLTVV.

CDR3 DNA: TGTGCCAGCAGATTAGCGGGAGCCTTTGGGGAGACCCAGTACTTC. This codes for CASRLAGAFGETQYF. The chain uses TRBV27 and TRBJ2-5; the match to TRBD2 covers 9 bases. After removal of 6 bases from V and 5 bases from J, the junction contained 10 bases not matched to a gene. The CDR3 is made up of 15 amino acids. From germline, CDR1 is MNHEY and CDR2 SMNVEV (reference sequence).

The genes are TRBV29-1 and TRBJ2-1; D is perhaps TRBD1 (5 bases). Germline V gene data show CDR1 as SQVTM and CDR2 as ANQGSEA. The CDR3 is 15 amino acids. Trimming removed 7 bases from V and 2 bases from J, with 18 bases in between. The CDR3 loop reads CSAGPFDSPYNEQFF. As DNA, the CDR3 is TGCAGCGCCGGGCCCTTTGACAGTCCCTACAATGAGCAGTTCTTC.

J is TRBJ2-1 and V is TRBV19, with 7 bases identical to TRBD1. V was pared by 2 bases and J by 1 base, with 11 bases of the junction left unmatched. Germline loops: CDR1 LNHDA, CDR2 SQIVND (reference sequence). This CDR3 contains 18 residues. CDR3 nucleotides: TGTGCCAGTAGTATAATCCGGGACAGTCAATTATCCTACAATGAGCAGTTCTTC. This translates into CASSIIRDSQLSYNEQFF.

The chain uses TRBV11-2 and TRBJ1-5; D might be TRBD1 (6 bases). The CDR3 runs 15 residues. Germline V gives CDR1 SGHAT, CDR2 FQNNGV. V was shortened by 1 base and J by 7 bases, with 14 bases between the two germline ends. CDR3 in amino acids: CASSLGAGANQPQHF. The CDR3, as DNA: TGTGCCAGCAGCTTAGGGGCAGGGGCGAACCAGCCCCAGCATTTT.

This chain joins TRBV20-1 and TRBJ1-3; 8 bases line up with TRBD1. The V segment lost 3 bases and the J segment 3 bases; nucleotides outside the gene matches: 10. The CDR3 runs 16 residues. CDR1 and CDR2 (germline): DFQATT, SNEGSKA (reference sequence). This chain's CDR3 is CSASSQGASDGNTIYF. DNA of the CDR3: TGCAGTGCTAGTAGTCAGGGGGCATCTGATGGAAACACCATATATTTT.

This rearrangement joins TRBV11-2 to TRBJ2-1; no reliable D call. V was trimmed by 5 bases and J by 9 bases, leaving 11 bases between them. Germline CDR1 SGHAT, CDR2 FQNNGV. This CDR3 is built from 12 residues. CDR3 sequence: CASSRQDLEQFF. CDR3 nucleotides: TGTGCCAGCAGCCGACAAGACCTTGAGCAGTTCTTC.

The chain uses TRBV5-6 and TRBJ2-1; D not certain. The CDR3 has 14 residues. Trimming stripped 0 bases from V and 9 bases from J, with 13 bases between. Germline V gene lookup returns CDR1 SGHDT and CDR2 YYEEEE. DNA for the CDR3: TGTGCCAGCAGCTTGGCCTCAGTTCGTGGTGAGCAGTTCTTC. Translating gives CASSLASVRGEQFF. Supplemented by reference TRBV5-6 and TRBJ2-1, the full variable domain reads DAGVTQSPTHLIKTRGQQVTLRCSPKSGHDTVSWYQQALGQGPQFIFQYYEEEERQRGNFPDRFSGHQFPNYSSELNVNALLLGDSALYLCASSLASVRGEQFFGPGTRLTVL.

DNA of the CDR3: TGTGCCAGCAGCCCAGGGGGCGAGGACTATGGCTACACCTTC. Amino acids: CASSPGGEDYGYTF. The chain carries TRBV7-3 and TRBJ1-2; 8 nucleotides match TRBD1. This CDR3 comprises 14 residues. CDR1 SGHTA and CDR2 FQGTGA come from the germline V gene. V was clipped by 5 bases and J by 3 bases; unmatched bases: 5.

This clone occurred once. The V and J genes are TRBV28 and TRBJ1-2; no reliable D call. The germline V gene encodes CDR1 MDHEN and CDR2 SYDVKM. V was pared by 8 bases and J by 1 base, with 11 bases between. The CDR3 consists of 13 residues. Here the CDR3 DNA reads TGTGCCAGCCGAGAACAGAGTAACTATGGCTACACCTTC. This sequence encodes CASREQSNYGYTF.

There are a few counts of this clone. The chain couples TRBV19 to TRBJ1-5; the D gene is possibly TRBD1 (5 bases). There are 14 residues in the CDR3. The ends were cut back, 3 bases at V and 6 bases at J, with 12 bases in the middle. Germline CDR1 reads LNHDA; CDR2 reads SQIVND (reference sequence). Here the CDR3 reads CASSILGRGQPQHF. The CDR3 bases are TGTGCCAGTAGTATTCTGGGTAGGGGTCAGCCCCAGCATTTT.

The V and J genes are TRBV19 and TRBJ2-7, with TRBD2 matching 7 bases. Germline CDR1 reads LNHDA; CDR2 reads SQIVND (reference sequence). Trimming removed 8 bases from V and 0 bases from J; junction bases left unmatched: 4. The CDR3 sequence is 13 residues long. The DNA for the CDR3 is TGTGCCAGTGTGGGGGGGAGCTCCTACGAGCAGTACTTC. Translated: CASVGGSSYEQYF.